What follows are 5 T cell receptor beta chains derived from one specimen sequenced in a study of monozygotic twins with inflammatory bowel disease. Each CDR3 protein gets one entry in TCRdb, which reprocessed the 5' RACE reads and gives no DNA. In total, the table holds approximately 400,000 distinct CDR3 sequences. Sequenced input: blood. The receptor set was obtained from a human donor with ulcerative colitis or Crohn's disease, or a healthy co-twin of an affected twin (not recorded which).

CDR3 sequence reads: CASSLDLNPSYEQYF. The chain joins TRBV7-2 to TRBJ2-7. This CDR3 has 15 residues. Germline V gene data show CDR1 as SGHTA and CDR2 as FQGNSA.

The chain employs TRBV15 and TRBJ2-3; TCRdb's D call, TRBD2, is unchecked because there is no DNA. Germline loops: CDR1 LNHNV, CDR2 YYDKDF (reference sequence). CDR3 length equals 16 residues. CDR3 protein: CATSRNREADTDTQYF.

The rearrangement uses TRBV7-9 and TRBJ1-2; TCRdb outputs TRBD1, but without DNA this stays unchecked. Germline CDR1 reads SEHNR; CDR2 reads FQNEAQ (reference sequence). This CDR3 is 12 amino acids long. This CDR3 is CAVGGQGDGYTF.

The CDR3 spells CASSENRGRVAETQYF. The chain combines TRBV12-3 or TRBV12-4 with TRBJ2-5; TCRdb's D call, TRBD1, is unchecked because there is no DNA. The CDR3 has 16 residues.

This CDR3 is CSARLAGGHYEQYF. V usage is TRBV20-1 and J usage is TRBJ2-7; TCRdb designates TRBD2, a call that cannot be tested without DNA. The CDR3 is made up of 14 amino acids. The germline V gene encodes CDR1 DFQATT and CDR2 SNEGSKA (reference sequence).